The 17 T cell receptor beta chains in this list originate from one sample, sequenced in a study of identifying expanded T cells in peripheral blood. TCRdb keeps only in-frame clones here, not all; method: immunoSEQ multiplex PCR. The sample holds about 98,000 clones, about nine tenths seen once. Sequencing was performed on blood. The receptors were gathered from a person aged 18 to 75 in good health.

This chain connects TRBV6-6 to TRBJ2-2; D assignment may be TRBD1 or TRBD2 (6 bases each). The V end lost 4 bases, the J end lost 2 bases, and 11 bases lay between the germline ends. Germline V gene lookup returns CDR1 MNHNY and CDR2 SVGAGI (reference sequence). The CDR3 is made up of 15 amino acids. CDR3 DNA sequence: TGTGCCAGCAGTTCGGGGGCCCAAAACACCGGGGAGCTGTTTTTT. It encodes CASSSGAQNTGELFF.

The chain carries TRBV7-9 and TRBJ1-4, with 7 bases lining up with TRBD1. Germline CDR1 and CDR2: SEHNR and FQNEAQ (reference sequence). V gave up 5 bases and J gave up 2 bases; unmatched junction bases: 8. The CDR3 is made up of 16 amino acids. The CDR3, as DNA: TGTGCCAGCAGCATGACAGGGTGGGAGACTAATGAAAAACTGTTTTTT. This sequence encodes CASSMTGWETNEKLFF.

V usage is TRBV7-9 and J usage is TRBJ2-4; no clear D gene. Germline V gives CDR1 SEHNR, CDR2 FQNEAQ (reference sequence). The CDR3 runs to 15 residues. The V end was cut by 6 bases, the J end by 3 bases, with 15 bases between. CDR3 in amino acids: CASSSHTLIKNIQYF. For the CDR3, the DNA is TGTGCCAGCAGTTCCCATACACTCATCAAAAACATTCAGTACTTC.

V is TRBV5-6 and J is TRBJ1-3; D remains unclear. V lost 4 bases, J lost 0 bases, and 8 bases lay in between. This CDR3 spans 14 amino acids. The germline CDR1 and CDR2 sequences are SGHDT and YYEEEE. Here the CDR3 reads CASSTQSSGNTIYF. Here the CDR3 DNA reads TGTGCCAGCAGCACTCAGAGCTCTGGAAACACCATATATTTT.

V and J are TRBV27 and TRBJ2-1; 12 positions match TRBD1. The germline CDR1 and CDR2 sequences are MNHEY and SMNVEV (reference sequence). V dropped 7 bases and J dropped 9; count of bases not matched to a gene: 7. This CDR3 has 14 residues. In nucleotides, the CDR3 is TGTGCCAGCATCCCGGGACAGGGGGCGGTTGAGCAGTTCTTC. Residues: CASIPGQGAVEQFF.

This chain connects TRBV28 to TRBJ1-2; D gene ambiguous. Germline loops: CDR1 MDHEN, CDR2 SYDVKM. The length of the CDR3 is 12 residues. The V gene lost 7 bases and the J gene lost 2 bases, with 8 bases spanning the gap. The CDR3: CASIGRNYGYTF. The CDR3 DNA sequence: TGTGCCAGCATAGGTAGGAACTATGGCTACACCTTC.

This sequence joins TRBV6-6 and TRBJ2-1; 7 nucleotides align to TRBD1. This CDR3 has 14 amino acids. The V gene's germline CDR1 is MNHNY and CDR2 SVGAGI (reference sequence). The V gene end was trimmed by 5 bases and the J gene end by 8 bases; junction bases not matched to a gene: 9. CDR3 sequence reads: CASSTPTGKDEQFF. CDR3 in DNA: TGTGCCAGCAGTACCCCGACAGGGAAAGATGAGCAGTTCTTC.

The V and J genes are TRBV6-6 and TRBJ1-5; D not resolved. Trimming left V 6 bases short and J 5 bases short, with 17 bases between. Germline-derived CDR1 and CDR2 are MNHNY and SVGAGI (reference sequence). This CDR3 spans 15 amino acids. In DNA, the CDR3 is TGTGCCAGCAGCCCCTCGGGGTTAGACGATCAGCCCCAGCATTTT. It encodes CASSPSGLDDQPQHF.

This CDR3 reads CASTLLSAGTGELFF. CDR3 nucleotide sequence: TGTGCCAGCACCTTGTTGAGTGCGGGAACCGGGGAGCTGTTTTTT. The chain joins TRBV7-9 to TRBJ2-2; D possibly corresponds to TRBD2 (6 bases). The germline V and J ends were trimmed by 7 bases and 5 bases, with 17 bases remaining between them. The germline CDR1 and CDR2 sequences are SEHNR and FQNEAQ (reference sequence). CDR3 length: 15 amino acids.

J is TRBJ1-1 and V is TRBV30; possibly TRBD1 for D (5 bases). V gave up 0 bases and J gave up 4 bases, with 12 bases separating them. The CDR3 runs 14 residues. Germline values: CDR1 GTSNPN, CDR2 SVGIG (reference sequence). The CDR3: CAWSVPGRGTEAFF. Here the CDR3 DNA reads TGTGCCTGGAGTGTCCCGGGACGGGGCACTGAAGCTTTCTTT.

The V call is TRBV18, the J call TRBJ1-1; 9 bases fit TRBD1. This CDR3 contains 15 residues. Germline CDR1 and CDR2: KGHSH and LQKENI. V was pared by 2 bases and J by 7 bases, with 8 bases of the junction left unmatched. The CDR3 region is CASSPLGGQGGEAFF. The DNA for the CDR3 is TGTGCCAGCTCACCATTGGGGGGACAGGGAGGTGAAGCTTTCTTT.

The rearrangement links TRBV28 to TRBJ1-1; TRBD1 matches at 7 bases. J was trimmed by 3 bases and V by 5 bases; bases with no gene match: 3. The CDR3 is 13 amino acids. Germline CDR1 reads MDHEN; CDR2 reads SYDVKM. CDR3 DNA: TGTGCCAGCAGTCCCACAGGGGACACTGAAGCTTTCTTT. This sequence encodes CASSPTGDTEAFF.

The chain couples TRBV6-5 to TRBJ2-5; 7 positions match TRBD1. This CDR3 is 13 amino acids long. V lost 6 bases, J lost 2 bases, and 3 bases stayed unmatched. CDR1 MNHEY and CDR2 SVGAGI come from the germline V gene. As DNA, the CDR3 is TGTGCCAGCAGCCAGGGGGTGCAAGAGACCCAGTACTTC. Amino acids: CASSQGVQETQYF.

The chain carries TRBV6-1 and TRBJ2-6; the D is unclear. Trimming took off 11 bases at V and 1 base at J, with 9 bases between the two ends. Germline V gives CDR1 MNHNS, CDR2 SASEGT. The length of the CDR3 is 13 residues. The DNA of the CDR3 is TGTGCCGCCCATCTGTCTGGGGCCAACGTCCTGACTTTC. Protein sequence: CAAHLSGANVLTF.

The V gene is TRBV10-1, the J gene TRBJ2-1; 11 nucleotides match TRBD2. CDR3 size: 14 residues. From germline, CDR1 is WNHNN and CDR2 SYGVQD (reference sequence). V dropped 4 bases and J dropped 10; count of bases not matched to a gene: 6. The CDR3 region has the DNA TGCGCCAGCAGTGGAACTAGCGGGAGTAGGGAGCAGTTCTTC. This encodes CASSGTSGSREQFF.

This clone was recorded once. The chain employs TRBV7-9 and TRBJ2-1; tentatively, D is TRBD2 (5 bases). The germline V gene has CDR1 SEHNR and CDR2 FQNEAQ (reference sequence). Trimming removed 3 bases from V and 8 bases from J, with 8 bases in between. The CDR3 spans 12 residues. This chain's CDR3 is CASSFWGDEQFF. The CDR3 bases are TGTGCCAGCAGCTTTTGGGGAGATGAGCAGTTCTTC.

This chain connects TRBV28 to TRBJ1-5; possibly TRBD1 for D (5 bases). Looked up from germline, CDR1 is MDHEN and CDR2 is SYDVKM. Deletions cut 6 bases from V and 4 bases from J, with 13 bases between. The CDR3 sequence is 14 residues long. The CDR3 DNA reads as TGTGCCAGCAGCATGGGGGGGTTTAATCAGCCCCAGCATTTT. This gives the protein CASSMGGFNQPQHF. The full variable domain, with the rest looked up from reference TRBV28 and TRBJ1-5, is DVKVTQSSRYLVKRTGEKVFLECVQDMDHENMFWYRQDPGLGLRLIYFSYDVKMKEKGDIPEGYSVSREKKERFSLILESASTNQTSMYLCASSMGGFNQPQHFGDGTRLSIL.